The TCR beta chain described here comes from a study of cytotoxic CD8 clonotypes in ibrutinib-treated CLL. The protocol was immunoSEQ multiplex PCR, while the TCRdb copy is restricted to in-frame clones and leaves out a portion. The sample carries about 140,000 clones, 80% recorded once. Overall study results and limits: Treatment saw public clonotypes, which were uncommon, either contract or stay stable. Measured clonality at baseline was greater than in age-matched healthy donors and tracked with circulating CD8+ T-cell counts.

In the case of this clone: Its antigen is unknown.

Germline V gives CDR1 KGHSH, CDR2 LQKENI. Germline trimming cut 4 bases from V and 5 bases from J; bases unmatched to any gene: 7. This CDR3 spans 15 amino acids. The starting material was PBMCs, obtained after 36 months of ibrutinib treatment. This TCR was recovered from a human donor with chronic lymphocytic leukemia. The chain uses TRBV18 and TRBJ2-2; TRBD1 matches 7 bases. CDR3: CASSRAGTETGELFF. The CDR3 bases are TGTGCCAGCTCACGGGCCGGGACAGAAACCGGGGAGCTGTTTTTT.